This T cell receptor (beta chain) was observed in a study of neurological immune-mediated disorders. This clonotype was recorded at least ten times. Sequencing runs each generated in excess of 160 million TCR-beta sequences derived from 15-18 subjects. TCRdb independently ran MiXCR on the 5' RACE reads; one entry per CDR3 protein. Among around 67,000 distinct CDR3 sequences, 5.2% were seen once, and the ten largest hold less than 8%. The CDR3 length is 15 residues. After removal of 0 bases from V and 7 bases from J, the junction contained 5 bases not matched to a gene. CDR1 SGHTS and CDR2 YDEGEE come from the germline V gene.

The material sequenced was PBMCs. This receptor was taken from a man between 18 and 35 years old with multiple sclerosis. The J gene is TRBJ2-1, the V gene TRBV5-8, with 9 bases that match TRBD2. The CDR3 region is CASSLASGILNEQFF. CDR3 in DNA: TGTGCCAGCAGCTTGGCTAGCGGGATTCTGAATGAGCAGTTCTTC.